Listed below are T cell receptor beta chains from one sample, sequenced in a study of cytomegalovirus exposure and HLA in healthy donors. The data were produced by immunoSEQ multiplex PCR, yet TCRdb's version contains in-frame clones alone and is incomplete. The table records 120,000 or so clones, over 65% of them present only once. The source material was PBMCs. These receptors all stem from a man aged 30-40 years in good health and CMV-seropositive. Each CDR3 is given with its conserved first and last residue. Fields, in order: D gene, J gene, clone size, V gene, CDR3 DNA, CDR3 protein. D genes are given only for firm matches. Expanded clones are given a class, and other clones once, few, many or no size at all.

-	TRBJ2-7	-	TRBV7-6	TGTGCCAGCAGCTTAGGGCGACCGCAGGGGCTTTACTCCTACGAGCAGTACTTC	CASSLGRPQGLYSYEQYF
-	TRBJ2-2	-	TRBV5-1	TGCGCCAGCAGCTCCCCCTCGGGGATTGGCACCGGGGAGCTGTTTTTT	CASSSPSGIGTGELFF
-	TRBJ2-5	few	TRBV5-8	TGTGCCAGCAGCTCACTTCGACTAGGGAGGCAAGAGACCCAGTACTTC	CASSSLRLGRQETQYF
TRBD2	TRBJ2-1	-	TRBV5-4	TGTGCCAGCAGCCTCGGACTAGCGGGAGGGGGTGTCAATGAGCAGTTCTTC	CASSLGLAGGGVNEQFF
-	TRBJ1-4	-	TRBV10-1	TGCGCCAGCAGTGAGTCCTGGAGGTCAACTAATGAAAAACTGTTTTTT	CASSESWRSTNEKLFF
TRBD2	TRBJ2-1	-	TRBV7-8	TGTGCCAGCAGCCCAACTCGGGGACTAGCGGGGAACAATGAGCAGTTCTTC	CASSPTRGLAGNNEQFF
-	TRBJ2-5	few	TRBV5-1	TGCGCCAGCAGCTTGGTCTCAGAGACCCAGTACTTC	CASSLVSETQYF
-	TRBJ1-2	-	TRBV21-1	TGTGCCAGCAGCACAGGTGAGAGTGGCTATGGCTACACCTTC	CASSTGESGYGYTF
-	TRBJ2-4	-	TRBV2	TGTGCCAGCAGTGGGTGGCAAAACATTCAGTACTTC	CASSGWQNIQYF
-	TRBJ1-2	-	TRBV29-1	TGCAGCGTTGAACGCGCGGGGGCCTATGGCTACACCTTC	CSVERAGAYGYTF
TRBD2	TRBJ2-3	-	TRBV4-3	TGCGCCAGCAGCCAAAGCTCGCGGGAGAGTCCAGATACGCAGTATTTT	CASSQSSRESPDTQYF
TRBD2	TRBJ2-5	-	TRBV2	TGTGCCAGCAGGGGGTGGCAGGGAGGGGAGACCCAGTACTTC	CASRGWQGGETQYF
TRBD2	TRBJ2-5	-	TRBV6-5	TGTGCCAGCAGTTACCGGTTTGGGGAGGGGGAGACCCAGTACTTC	CASSYRFGEGETQYF
TRBD1	TRBJ2-7	-	TRBV7-9	TGTGCCAGCAGCTCACGACAGGGGAGCGAGCAGTACTTC	CASSSRQGSEQYF
-	TRBJ2-1	-	TRBV4-3	TGCGCCAGCAGCCAAGACTACCACAATGAGCAGTTCTTC	CASSQDYHNEQFF
-	TRBJ2-7	-	TRBV9	TGTGCCAGCAGAGCGAACGAGCAGTACTTC	CASRANEQYF
-	TRBJ1-3	once	TRBV5-1	TGCGCCAGCAGCTTGAGGCCGGTGGGAGGGACTGATGCTGGAAACACCATATATTTT	CASSLRPVGGTDAGNTIYF
-	TRBJ2-6	-	TRBV10-2	TGCGCCTCATACTCCAGGGGTTCTGGGGCCAACGTCCTGACTTTC	CASYSRGSGANVLTF
-	TRBJ1-5	-	TRBV25-1	TGTGCCAGCGGGACATATAGCAATCAGCCCCAGCATTTT	CASGTYSNQPQHF
TRBD2	TRBJ2-7	-	TRBV15	TGTGCCACCAGCAGAGGGGCCGGGAGGCCCCGAGAGGAGCAGTACTTC	CATSRGAGRPREEQYF
TRBD1	TRBJ2-1	-	TRBV5-1	TGCGCCAGCAGCGTGACAGGGTCTCCAAACAATGAGCAGTTCTTC	CASSVTGSPNNEQFF
-	TRBJ1-4	few	TRBV11-3	TGTGCCAGCAGCTCACCCCGGACACTCTGGGGTGAAAAACTGTTTTTT	CASSSPRTLWGEKLFF
-	TRBJ2-7	once	TRBV28	TGTGCCTCAACGGGGGAAGGGTCGTCCTACGAGCAGTACTTC	CASTGEGSSYEQYF
-	TRBJ1-2	-	TRBV7-9	TGTGCCAGCAGCTTAACAGGTGGCTACACCTTC	CASSLTGGYTF
TRBD1	TRBJ1-2	few	TRBV28	TGTGCCAGCAGGTTCCGGGACAGGGATGGCTACACCTTC	CASRFRDRDGYTF
TRBD1	TRBJ2-7	-	TRBV5-5	TGTGCCAGCAGCATCGGACAGGGGGCTAGCTACGAGCAGTACTTC	CASSIGQGASYEQYF
-	TRBJ2-4	once	TRBV18	TGTGCCAGCTCACCGTCCCAGGGTGGTCTCAAAAACATTCAGTACTTC	CASSPSQGGLKNIQYF
-	TRBJ2-7	-	TRBV19	TGTGCCAGTAGTCTCGGCTCAGGGGACTACGAGCAGTACTTC	CASSLGSGDYEQYF
-	TRBJ1-1	-	TRBV6-4	TGTGCCAGCAGAGAATCCAGCGGGAACACTGAAGCTTTCTTT	CASRESSGNTEAFF
TRBD1	TRBJ2-2	-	TRBV4-3	TGCGCCAGCAGCCTCCCCCTCAGAAGCAGGGGGCACACCGGGGAGCTGTTTTTT	CASSLPLRSRGHTGELFF
-	TRBJ1-2	-	TRBV10-3	TGTGCCATCAGTGCAGAGGGGTCAGGGGTTGGCTACACCTTC	CAISAEGSGVGYTF
-	TRBJ2-5	-	TRBV20-1	TGCAGTGCTAGGGGAGTGGTGACCCAGTACTTC	CSARGVVTQYF
-	TRBJ1-3	-	TRBV4-2	TGTGCCAGCAGCCAAGCGGATTACGGGATGGGAGGAAACACCATATATTTT	CASSQADYGMGGNTIYF
TRBD1	TRBJ1-2	-	TRBV5-1	TGCGCCAGCAGCCCGCCGACAGGGTCCGCCTATGGCTACACCTTC	CASSPPTGSAYGYTF
TRBD1	TRBJ2-1	-	TRBV5-1	TGCGCCAGCAGCTTCCAGGGACAGTACAATGAGCAGTTCTTC	CASSFQGQYNEQFF
TRBD1	TRBJ2-7	-	TRBV4-2	TGTGCCAGCAGCCAGGCCGACAGGGGTGGAGGTGAGCAGTACTTC	CASSQADRGGGEQYF
-	TRBJ2-1	-	TRBV7-8	TGTGCCAGCAGGTCGGGGAATTCCTACAATGAGCAGTTCTTC	CASRSGNSYNEQFF
TRBD1	TRBJ2-7	-	TRBV19	TGTGCCAGTAGTAGGAAGGGACAGGGGGCTTACGAGCAGTACTTC	CASSRKGQGAYEQYF
-	TRBJ1-2	-	TRBV7-9	TGTGCCAGCAGCTTATCGGTGGGACTTAACTATGGCTACACCTTC	CASSLSVGLNYGYTF
TRBD2	TRBJ2-1	once	TRBV28	TGTGCCAGCAGTCTAATGGGTTTTAGAGCGGGATACAATGAGCAGTTCTTC	CASSLMGFRAGYNEQFF
-	TRBJ1-1	-	TRBV7-2	TGTGCCAGCAGCTTAGAATTCGGTGAAGCTTTCTTT	CASSLEFGEAFF
-	TRBJ2-7	-	TRBV7-9	TGTGCCAGCAGCCCAGCGGCTGTCTCCTACGAGCAGTACTTC	CASSPAAVSYEQYF
TRBD2	TRBJ2-7	-	TRBV10-3	TGTGCCACCGAGATAGCGGGAGATAGGTCTGGCGAGCAGTACTTC	CATEIAGDRSGEQYF
-	TRBJ2-2	-	TRBV6-6	TGTGCCAGCAGCCGCACTCTCGGGGAGCTGTTTTTT	CASSRTLGELFF
TRBD2	TRBJ2-1	-	TRBV6-1	TGTGCCAGCAGTGAAGATAGGACTAGACACACTGAGCAGTTCTTC	CASSEDRTRHTEQFF
-	TRBJ2-1	-	TRBV28	TGTGCCAGCAGTCCCAGGACCGGGGTAAGTCCTGAGCAGTTCTTC	CASSPRTGVSPEQFF
-	TRBJ2-1	-	TRBV6-6	TGTGCCAGCAGTCCGTCGAGGGTTGAGCAGTTCTTC	CASSPSRVEQFF
-	TRBJ2-1	-	TRBV19	TGTGCCAGTAGTATAGTTCGTCATGAGCAGTTCTTC	CASSIVRHEQFF
-	TRBJ1-2	-	TRBV4-3	TGCGCCAGCAGCCAATCCTCGGGGATTGATGGCTACACCTTC	CASSQSSGIDGYTF
TRBD1	TRBJ2-1	-	TRBV10-3	TGTGCCATCAGGGTGACAGGGTATGAGCAGTTCTTC	CAIRVTGYEQFF
TRBD2	TRBJ2-7	-	TRBV19	TGTGCCAGTAGTATAGCGGGAGGGAATCGGGAGCAGTACTTC	CASSIAGGNREQYF
TRBD1	TRBJ1-5	-	TRBV19	TGTGCCAGTAGTAGCAAACAGGGGAATAGCAATCAGCCCCAGCATTTT	CASSSKQGNSNQPQHF
-	TRBJ2-3	-	TRBV13	TGTGCCAGCAGCCAGGAGGTGTTTGCGCAGTATTTT	CASSQEVFAQYF